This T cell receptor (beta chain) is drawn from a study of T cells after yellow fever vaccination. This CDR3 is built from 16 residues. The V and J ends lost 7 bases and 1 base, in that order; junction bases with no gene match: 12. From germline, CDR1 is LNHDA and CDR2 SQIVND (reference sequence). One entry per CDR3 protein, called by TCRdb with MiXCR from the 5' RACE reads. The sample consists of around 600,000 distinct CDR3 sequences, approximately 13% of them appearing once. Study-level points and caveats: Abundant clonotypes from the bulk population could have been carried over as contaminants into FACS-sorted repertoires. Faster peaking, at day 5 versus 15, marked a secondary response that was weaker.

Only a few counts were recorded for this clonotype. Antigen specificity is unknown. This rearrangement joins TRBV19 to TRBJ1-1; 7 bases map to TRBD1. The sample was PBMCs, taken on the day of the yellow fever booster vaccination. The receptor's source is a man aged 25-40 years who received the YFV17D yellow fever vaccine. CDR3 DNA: TGTGCCAGTACCCGAGGACGGGACAGCTCGAACACTGAAGCTTTCTTT. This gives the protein CASTRGRDSSNTEAFF.